The subject of this entry is one T cell receptor (beta chain). In its sample, this clonotype was seen many times. Its binding antigen is unknown. No much larger clone exists at a distance of one base, and base qualities are not known. TCR cDNA was made using 5'RACE template switching, a step that added a universal primer site and unique molecular identifiers. Priming for cDNA synthesis came from both the TCR alpha and TCR beta constant segments. Library amplification used two PCR steps, and the second PCR step added sample barcodes and sequencing adapters. Sequencing of the libraries was done on either Illumina HiSeq 2500 (2x100 bp) or NovaSeq (2x150 bp). The authors' pipeline ran thus. MIGEC was used to demultiplex reads and collapse the reads into UMI consensus sequences, and MiXCR was used for V(D)J alignment. Using edgeR on replicate PBMC samples, clonotypes were called vaccine-responding if FDR was below 0.01 and the log2 fold change was above 5 up to day 15. Each bulk clonotype was labeled CD4 or CD8 based on which sequenced repertoire, CD4 or CD8, contained the clonotype at higher abundance. The raw public data were reprocessed by TCRdb itself: fastp quality trimming at Q25, MiXCR clonotype calling, in-frame beta chains only. Rows with a matching CDR3 protein are joined into one entry that keeps the most common DNA and genes. Clone size and V and J calls follow TCRdb, not the original study. Counted in this sample were under 150,000 distinct CDR3 sequences; more than 6% of them appeared once. The ten top clones hold roughly 0.73% of the sample.

The sample originates from a study of T cells after yellow fever vaccination (dated by TCRdb to about 2019). For the study in its entirety: The SMART-Seq v4 Ultra Low Input RNA kit was used to prepare libraries from fractions with low cell numbers. To follow T-cell clones before and after primary and booster YFV17D yellow fever vaccination, bulk TCR alpha and beta repertoires were sequenced over time. Two healthy male donors, one aged 18 to 29 and one aged 30 to 39 years, were included in the cohort. Blood samples were taken at several timepoints before and after primary and secondary immunization, and bulk PBMC replicates and cell subsets were isolated. General findings and caveats noted by the study authors: Computational filtering was needed because FACS-sorted repertoires could contain abundant contaminating clonotypes from the bulk population. After the booster, most of the clones that had expanded following primary vaccination were detected again (almost 98% of CD4 and roughly 88% of CD8), which suggests that memory was broadly maintained. The secondary T-cell response was weaker than the primary response but faster, peaking on day 5 instead of day 15. Because the study included only two donors, the extent to which the findings can be generalized is limited. A small share of clonotypes occurred in both CD4 and CD8 compartments, likely arising from convergent recombination.

The meaning of the sample's treatment or condition label: live attenuated yellow fever vaccine strain. A standard Ficoll-Paque protocol was used to isolate PBMCs from peripheral blood. Dynabeads CD4 and CD8 positive selection kits were used to isolate CD4 and CD8 T-cell fractions. TriZol was used to extract RNA from bulk PBMCs, from CD4 and CD8 fractions, and from dextramer-positive and dextramer-negative fractions. From its cysteine to its phenylalanine, the CDR3 spans 16 amino acids. Just CDR3 DNA is preserved here, 48 bases in frame from base 1. Trimming accounts for 3 bases at V and 4 bases at J, while the number of junction bases matched to no gene is 7. Sequences SGHRS (CDR1) and YFSETQ (CDR2) are obtained from the germline V gene.

This TCR derives from a man between 25 and 39 years old who received the YFV17D yellow fever vaccine. Source: CD4+ T cells sorted from PBMCs, taken 5 days after the yellow fever booster vaccination. The receptor chain draws on TRBV5-1 and TRBJ2-3; 11 of the junction bases match TRBD1. The CDR3 region has the sequence CASSSVPGQGADTQYF. The bases are TGCGCCAGCAGCTCGGTTCCGGGACAGGGGGCAGATACGCAGTATTTT.